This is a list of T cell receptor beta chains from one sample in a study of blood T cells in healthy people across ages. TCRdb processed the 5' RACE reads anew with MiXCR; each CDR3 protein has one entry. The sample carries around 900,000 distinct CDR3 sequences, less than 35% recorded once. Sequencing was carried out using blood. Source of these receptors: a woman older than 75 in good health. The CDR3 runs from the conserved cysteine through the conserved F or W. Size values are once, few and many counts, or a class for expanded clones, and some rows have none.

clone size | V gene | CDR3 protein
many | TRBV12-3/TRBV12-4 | CASSLRTGFEKLFF
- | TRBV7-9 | CASSFERTIYNEQFF
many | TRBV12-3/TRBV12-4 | CASSTLAGGGKTQYF
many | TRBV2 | CASSRTFTDTQYF
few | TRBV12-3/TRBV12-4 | CASSSGLFSYEQYF
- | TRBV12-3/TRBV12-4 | CASIPVGGNEQFF
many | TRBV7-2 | CASSSRQGGQETQYF
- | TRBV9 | CASSATSGGSIGQFF
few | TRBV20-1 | CSAWPGQKGDTQYF
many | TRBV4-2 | CASSQGIDREGYTF
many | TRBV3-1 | CASSQDPRGADTQYF
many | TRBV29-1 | CSVTYPGRETQYF
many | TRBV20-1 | CSATGGRETNNEQFF
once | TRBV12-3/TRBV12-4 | CASSSYRGGRTDTQYF
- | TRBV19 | CASSLSGSTKNIQYF
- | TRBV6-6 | CATRDGATNEKLFF
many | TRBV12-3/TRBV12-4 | CASSDSGEQFF
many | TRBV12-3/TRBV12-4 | CASSQTGVEAYNEQFF
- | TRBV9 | CASSVAGESYNEQFF
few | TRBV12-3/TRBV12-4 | CASSLQGPSDQPQHF
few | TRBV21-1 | CARTDKGPTNEKLFF
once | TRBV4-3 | CASSITGGGYTGELFF
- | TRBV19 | CASSMTGSRGADVLTF
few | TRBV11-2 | CASSFGQRLHF
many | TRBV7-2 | CASSASRDPNNEQFF
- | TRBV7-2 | CASSLGQRYEQYF
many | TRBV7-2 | CASSLRPAGARSYNEQFF
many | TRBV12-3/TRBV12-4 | CASSSGQVGYF
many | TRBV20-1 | CSASFLTGYTF
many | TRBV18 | CASSSDQGYEQFF
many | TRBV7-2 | CASSPDPQETQYF
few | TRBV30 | CAWSEGLAISNIQYF
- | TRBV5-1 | CASSKFGGNTEAFF
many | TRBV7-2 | CASSRAIAGGTNEQFF
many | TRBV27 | CASSWGEGGDTQYF
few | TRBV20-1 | CSARDPGRRSGGYTF
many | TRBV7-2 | CASLPGTGAYEQYF
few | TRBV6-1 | CASSEWPGNTIYF
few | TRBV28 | CASSKETVVLTF
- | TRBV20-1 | CSITDRVSNQPQHF
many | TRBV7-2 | CASSLEEGVTGRQPQHF
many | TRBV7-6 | CASSLGTAGSGQPQHF
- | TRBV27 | CASSQRDRGRGYTF
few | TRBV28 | CASSFPGGGRRQPQHF
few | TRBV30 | CAWTTQYQETQYF
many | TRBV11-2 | CASSLGGQPLTDDYEQYF
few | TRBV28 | CASSLWTNTDTQYF
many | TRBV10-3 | CATGTLADPAETQYF
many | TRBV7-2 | CASAEGSYEQYF
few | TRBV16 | CASSQRRGTGINEQFF
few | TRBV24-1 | CATSDAGGAWEPQHF
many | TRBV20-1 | CSAPVEQGHGYTF
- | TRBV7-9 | CASSPGGSRSYNEQFF
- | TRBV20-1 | CSAMTSGVYNEQFF